These T cell receptor beta chains were read from a single sample in a study of blood T cell repertoires in COVID-19. Repertoires were generated with immunoSEQ multiplex PCR, while TCRdb's copy carries only in-frame clones and drops some. This sample carries about 250,000 clones, 88% of them seen once, and the ten largest clones take under 8%. The specimen was peripheral blood. Receptor source: a woman aged 25-40 years with COVID-19, enrolled during active disease. The CDR3 runs from the conserved cysteine through the conserved F or W. The D gene is left open where the match is weak. Some rows have no size entry. The others give once, few or many, or a class for an expanded clone.

V gene	J gene	D gene	clone size	CDR3 DNA	CDR3 protein
TRBV15	TRBJ2-3	-	-	TGTGCCACCAGCAGAGATCGAGGGGGAGTCGCGCAGTATTTT	CATSRDRGGVAQYF
TRBV6-5	TRBJ1-6	-	-	TGTGCCAGCAGTTACTCGATTAATATCGGGTCACCCCTCCACTTT	CASSYSINIGSPLHF
TRBV7-2	TRBJ2-2	-	once	TGTGCCAGCAGCCACCCTCGAGAAACGAACACCGGGGAGCTGTTTTTT	CASSHPRETNTGELFF
TRBV5-1	TRBJ1-6	-	-	TGCGCCAGCAGCTTTATTGTAGATTCACCCCTCCACTTT	CASSFIVDSPLHF
TRBV7-5	TRBJ2-1	-	-	TGTGCCAGAAGCCCCAATATGCCCCGGGCTAGCGGAAAGAATGAGCAGTTCTTC	CARSPNMPRASGKNEQFF
TRBV5-6	TRBJ2-2	-	once	TGTGCCAGCAGCTTTGCCAGGGGCGGGGAGCTGTTTTTT	CASSFARGGELFF
TRBV28	TRBJ1-2	TRBD1	-	TGTGCCAGCACTAGTAGGGACAGGGGTCATTATGGCTACACCTTC	CASTSRDRGHYGYTF
TRBV19	TRBJ1-3	TRBD1	-	TGTGCCACGAAGGGACAGGGGAAGGGAAACACCATATATTTT	CATKGQGKGNTIYF
TRBV4-3	TRBJ1-3	TRBD1	-	TGCGCCAGCAGCCAAGATGCGTGGGCAGGGACAGCTGGAAACACCATATATTTT	CASSQDAWAGTAGNTIYF
TRBV27	TRBJ1-6	-	-	TGTGCCAGCAGTCGTCCGGGGAATTCACCCCTCCACTTT	CASSRPGNSPLHF
TRBV7-9	TRBJ2-1	-	-	TGTGCCAGCAGCTTCCCTGGAGACAATGAGCAGTTCTTC	CASSFPGDNEQFF
TRBV7-2	TRBJ2-7	-	-	TGTGCCAGCAGCGACAGGCAGACCTACGAGCAGTACTTC	CASSDRQTYEQYF
TRBV27	TRBJ1-1	TRBD1	-	TGTGCCAGCAGTGCGCAGGGGGCTTACACTGAAGCTTTCTTT	CASSAQGAYTEAFF
TRBV11-2	TRBJ2-1	-	-	TGTGCCAGCAGCTCCGGGACTTCGCCCTACAATGAGCAGTTCTTC	CASSSGTSPYNEQFF
TRBV19	TRBJ2-1	TRBD1	-	TGTGCCAGTAGTATGACAGGGAACTGGGCCTACAATGAGCAGTTCTTC	CASSMTGNWAYNEQFF
TRBV13	TRBJ2-1	TRBD1	-	TGTGCCAGCAGCTCAGGGGACAGGGCCCCCTACAATGAGCAGTTCTTC	CASSSGDRAPYNEQFF
TRBV5-6	TRBJ1-1	-	-	TGTGCCAGCAGCTTGCCATCGGTGAACACTGAAGCTTTCTTT	CASSLPSVNTEAFF
TRBV19	TRBJ1-3	-	-	TGTGCCAGTAGTATCCAACAGGGTTCTGGAAACACCATATATTTT	CASSIQQGSGNTIYF
TRBV5-1	TRBJ1-1	TRBD1	-	TGCGCCAGCAGCTTGGGCCCACACAGGGGGCTTTTAGGGGGCAACACTGAAGCTTTCTTT	CASSLGPHRGLLGGNTEAFF
TRBV2	TRBJ2-1	-	-	TGTGCCAGCAGTGAGTCCCAACTCGAGCAGTTCTTC	CASSESQLEQFF
TRBV27	TRBJ1-2	-	-	TGTGCCAGCGCCCAAGGGGCCCACTGGGGTGGCTACACCTTC	CASAQGAHWGGYTF
TRBV18	TRBJ2-1	TRBD2	-	TGTGCCAGCTCCCAATCCGGGACTAGCGGGAGTGGTGAGCAGTTCTTC	CASSQSGTSGSGEQFF
TRBV11-2	TRBJ1-2	TRBD1	-	TGTGCCAGCAGCCGCGGACAGGGGTATGGCTACACCTTC	CASSRGQGYGYTF
TRBV7-2	TRBJ2-3	-	-	TGTGCCAGCAGCTTACAGACAGGAGAGACAGATACGCAGTATTTT	CASSLQTGETDTQYF
TRBV11-3	TRBJ2-1	-	-	TGTGCCAGCAGCTTAGATGGCCCAAGAAATGAGCAGTTCTTC	CASSLDGPRNEQFF
TRBV11-2	TRBJ1-1	-	once	TGTGCCAGCAGCGCATGGGGGGAGGCTTTCTTT	CASSAWGEAFF
TRBV4-3	TRBJ1-4	TRBD1	-	TGCGCCAGCAGCCAGGGACAGGCCGTGGGGAATGAAAAACTGTTTTTT	CASSQGQAVGNEKLFF
TRBV19	TRBJ1-1	-	-	TGTGCCAGTAGTATTCAATGGGGGAGCGGGTATCGGGTGACTGAAGCTTTCTTT	CASSIQWGSGYRVTEAFF
TRBV7-7	TRBJ2-6	TRBD1	-	TGTGCTAGCAGCGACCCGACAGGGACCCATCCTGGGGCCAACGTCCTGACTTTC	CASSDPTGTHPGANVLTF
TRBV4-3	TRBJ2-2	-	-	TGCGCCAGCAGCCCCCTTTCCGGGAGCACCGGGGAGCTGTTTTTT	CASSPLSGSTGELFF
TRBV4-2	TRBJ2-7	TRBD1	-	TGTGCCAGCAGCCAAGGTGAAGGGACAGGGGCCTACGAGCAGTACTTC	CASSQGEGTGAYEQYF
TRBV11-3	TRBJ2-5	-	-	TGTGCCAGCAGCCACAGGGGGGGAGAGACCCAGTACTTC	CASSHRGGETQYF
TRBV28	TRBJ1-2	TRBD1	-	TGTGCCAGCAGTCCAGGAGACAGGGTGAACTATGGCTACACCTTC	CASSPGDRVNYGYTF
TRBV5-4	TRBJ1-2	-	once	TGTGCCAGCAGCCAGGGGCCCGGTAACTATGGCTACACCTTC	CASSQGPGNYGYTF
TRBV20-1	TRBJ2-1	TRBD2	-	TGCAGTGCTAGTGGACTAGCGTCCTACAATGAGCAGTTCTTC	CSASGLASYNEQFF
TRBV5-4	TRBJ1-2	-	-	TGTGCCAGCAGCCCCAAGTCCGCGATTTATGGCTACACCTTC	CASSPKSAIYGYTF
TRBV5-1	TRBJ2-5	TRBD1	-	TGCGCCAGCAGCTTGGGGGGACAGTTGACAGAGACCCAGTACTTC	CASSLGGQLTETQYF
TRBV10-2	TRBJ2-5	TRBD2	-	TGCGCCAGCAGACTGACGAGCGGGAGTTGGGAGACCCAGTACTTC	CASRLTSGSWETQYF
TRBV6-2/TRBV6-3	TRBJ1-1	-	-	TGTGCCAGCAGTTACGTTCGGAGAAACACTGAAGCTTTCTTT	CASSYVRRNTEAFF
TRBV19	TRBJ2-7	TRBD1	-	TGTGCCAGTAGTATAGTTCTGGACAGGTCCTACGAGCAGTACTTC	CASSIVLDRSYEQYF
TRBV24-1	TRBJ2-3	TRBD2	-	TGTGCCACCAGTGACCCCGGACTAGCGGCTAGCACAGATACGCAGTATTTT	CATSDPGLAASTDTQYF
TRBV9	TRBJ2-3	-	-	TGTGCCAGCAGCGATCGGGTTACAGATACGCAGTATTTT	CASSDRVTDTQYF
TRBV6-6	TRBJ2-2	TRBD2	few	TGTGCCAGCAGTCGGACTAGCGGGGAGTTCGGGGAGCTGTTTTTT	CASSRTSGEFGELFF
TRBV5-1	TRBJ1-1	-	-	TGCGCCAGCAGCTTTAAGGGGGACACTGAAGCTTTCTTT	CASSFKGDTEAFF
TRBV10-3	TRBJ1-1	-	-	TGTGCCATCAAGACACAACAGGGTCCCACTGAAGCTTTCTTT	CAIKTQQGPTEAFF
TRBV24-1	TRBJ2-1	-	-	TGTGCCACCAGTGACCCCAGGACAGGGAGGGGGAAGTCCTACAATGAGCAGTTCTTC	CATSDPRTGRGKSYNEQFF
TRBV7-9	TRBJ2-3	-	once	TGTGCCAGCAACACGGACGGGGGAGCAGATACGCAGTATTTT	CASNTDGGADTQYF
TRBV6-5	TRBJ2-2	TRBD2	-	TGTGCCAGCAGCTACGGACTAGCAGGGACCGGGGAGCTGTTTTTT	CASSYGLAGTGELFF
TRBV6-2/TRBV6-3	TRBJ2-5	-	-	TGTGCCAGCAGCCTAGACTGGCAACAAGAGACCCAGTACTTC	CASSLDWQQETQYF
TRBV2	TRBJ2-7	-	-	TGTGCCAGCAGTGATTTTTTACTCCGGGAGCAGTACTTC	CASSDFLLREQYF
TRBV5-4	TRBJ2-6	-	-	TGTGCCAGCAGCTTGGTGGTAGGGGCTGGGGCCAACGTCCTGACTTTC	CASSLVVGAGANVLTF
TRBV19	TRBJ2-1	TRBD2	-	TGTGCCAGTAGTATAGAAAGGACTAGCGGGATGGATGAGCAGTTCTTC	CASSIERTSGMDEQFF
TRBV6-4	TRBJ2-6	TRBD2	-	TGTGCCAGCAGTGACGAGGCAGGGACTAGCTCTGGGGCCAACGTCCTGACTTTC	CASSDEAGTSSGANVLTF
TRBV29-1	TRBJ2-1	TRBD2	-	TGCAGCGTTGCCTGGACTAGCGGGAGTAGGAATGAGCAGTTCTTC	CSVAWTSGSRNEQFF
TRBV24-1	TRBJ2-5	-	once	TGTGCCACCGCCCCCCCCGGGGGTAAAGAGACCCAGTACTTC	CATAPPGGKETQYF
TRBV11-2	TRBJ1-2	-	-	TGTGCCAGCAGCCGACGGACAGAACTAACTGGCTACACCTTC	CASSRRTELTGYTF
TRBV10-3	TRBJ1-6	-	-	TGTGCCATCAGTGGCCGGGGAGGGAGAAATTCACCCCTCCACTTT	CAISGRGGRNSPLHF
TRBV25-1	TRBJ1-5	TRBD1	-	TGTGCCAGCAGTGAATTAGGGACAGAAAATCAGCCCCAGCATTTT	CASSELGTENQPQHF
TRBV5-1	TRBJ1-5	-	-	TGCGCCAGCAGCCAGGACGGGGGGCGACAGCCCCAGCATTTT	CASSQDGGRQPQHF
TRBV7-2	TRBJ1-1	TRBD1	-	TGTGCCAGCAGCTCCCGGACAGGCATGGGCGTGACGACTGAAGCTTTCTTT	CASSSRTGMGVTTEAFF